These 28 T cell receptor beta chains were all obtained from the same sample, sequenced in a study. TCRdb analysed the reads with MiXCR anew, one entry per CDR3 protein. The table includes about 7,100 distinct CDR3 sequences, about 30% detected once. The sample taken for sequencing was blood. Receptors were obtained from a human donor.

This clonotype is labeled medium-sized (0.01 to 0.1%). CDR3 nucleotide sequence: TGCAGCGTAGATTTCGGGGCGGGTAAAGAGACCCAGTACTTC. Translating gives CSVDFGAGKETQYF. The chain uses TRBV29-1 and TRBJ2-5; D is perhaps TRBD1 or TRBD2 (5 bases each). Germline CDR1 and CDR2: SQVTM and ANQGSEA. CDR3 length: 14 amino acids. Trimming removed 6 bases at V and 3 bases at J, with 17 bases between. The full variable domain, in which reference TRBV29-1 and TRBJ2-5 provide the parts outside the CDR3, is SAVISQKPSRDICQRGTSLTIQCQVDSQVTMMFWYRQQPGQSLTLIATANQGSEATYESGFVIDKFPISRPNLTFSTLTVSNMSPEDSSIYLCSVDFGAGKETQYFGPGTRLLVL.

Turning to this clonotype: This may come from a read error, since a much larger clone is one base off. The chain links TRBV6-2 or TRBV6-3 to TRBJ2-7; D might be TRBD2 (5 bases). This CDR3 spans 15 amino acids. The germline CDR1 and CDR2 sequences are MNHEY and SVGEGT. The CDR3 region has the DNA TGTGTCAGCAGTTACGAAATAGCGCCTTCCTACGAGCAGTACTTC. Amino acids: CVSSYEIAPSYEQYF.

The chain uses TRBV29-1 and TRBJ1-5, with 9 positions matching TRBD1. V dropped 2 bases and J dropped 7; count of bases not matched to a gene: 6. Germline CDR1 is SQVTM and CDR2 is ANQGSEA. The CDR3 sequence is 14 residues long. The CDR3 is CSVEWGQGGQPQHF. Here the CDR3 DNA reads TGCAGCGTTGAATGGGGACAGGGCGGCCAGCCCCAGCATTTT.

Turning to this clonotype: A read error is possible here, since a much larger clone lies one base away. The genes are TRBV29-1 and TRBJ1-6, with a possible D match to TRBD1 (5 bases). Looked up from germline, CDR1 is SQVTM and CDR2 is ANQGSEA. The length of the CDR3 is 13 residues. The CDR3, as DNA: TGCAGCGCTAAGACAGAGGCCAATTCACCCATCCACTTT. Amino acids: CSAKTEANSPIHF.

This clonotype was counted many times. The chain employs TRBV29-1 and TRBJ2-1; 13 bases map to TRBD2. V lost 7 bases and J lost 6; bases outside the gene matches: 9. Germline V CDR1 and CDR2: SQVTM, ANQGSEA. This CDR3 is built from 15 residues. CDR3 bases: TGCAGCGCTGATAGGACTAGCGGGAGAGGCAATGAGCAGTTCTTC. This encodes CSADRTSGRGNEQFF.

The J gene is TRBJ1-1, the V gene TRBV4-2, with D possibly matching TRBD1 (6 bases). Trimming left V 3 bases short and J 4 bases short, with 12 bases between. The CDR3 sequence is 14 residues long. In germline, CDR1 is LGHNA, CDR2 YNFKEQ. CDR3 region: CASSHPGAVTEAFF. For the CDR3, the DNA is TGTGCCAGCAGCCATCCGGGGGCGGTCACTGAAGCTTTCTTT.

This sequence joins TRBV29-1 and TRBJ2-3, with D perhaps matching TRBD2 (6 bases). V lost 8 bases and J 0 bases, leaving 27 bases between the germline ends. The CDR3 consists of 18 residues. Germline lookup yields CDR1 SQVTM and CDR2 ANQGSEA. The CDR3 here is CSSSISGRHGGSTDTQYF. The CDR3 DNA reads TGCAGCAGTTCGATAAGCGGCCGCCATGGAGGGAGCACAGATACGCAGTATTTT.

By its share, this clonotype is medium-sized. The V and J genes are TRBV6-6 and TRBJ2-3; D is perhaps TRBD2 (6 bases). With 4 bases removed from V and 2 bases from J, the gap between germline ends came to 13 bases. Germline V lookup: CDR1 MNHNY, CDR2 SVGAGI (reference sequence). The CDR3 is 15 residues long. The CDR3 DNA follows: TGTGCCAGCAGTTGGAGGGAGGCATACACAGATACGCAGTATTTT. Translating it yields CASSWREAYTDTQYF.

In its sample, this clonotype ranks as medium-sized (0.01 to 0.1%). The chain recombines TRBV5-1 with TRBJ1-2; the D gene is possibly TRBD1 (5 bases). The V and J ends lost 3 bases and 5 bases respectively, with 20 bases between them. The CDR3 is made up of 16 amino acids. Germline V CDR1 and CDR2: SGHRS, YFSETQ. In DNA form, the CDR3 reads TGCGCCAGCAGCTCCATCCTTGGGGGTGGAGATTATGGCTACACCTTC. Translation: CASSSILGGGDYGYTF.

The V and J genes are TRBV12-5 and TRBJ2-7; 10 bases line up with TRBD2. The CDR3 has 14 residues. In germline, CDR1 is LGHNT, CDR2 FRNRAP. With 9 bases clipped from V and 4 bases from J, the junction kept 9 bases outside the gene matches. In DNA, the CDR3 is TGTGCTAGAGAGGAGCGGGAGGGCCTATACGAGCAGTACTTC. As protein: CAREEREGLYEQYF.

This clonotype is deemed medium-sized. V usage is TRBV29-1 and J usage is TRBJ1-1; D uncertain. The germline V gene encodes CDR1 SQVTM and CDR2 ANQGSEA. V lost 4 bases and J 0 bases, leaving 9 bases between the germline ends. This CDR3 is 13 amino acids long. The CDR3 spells CSVVSVLNTEAFF. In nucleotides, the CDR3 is TGCAGCGTTGTATCGGTCCTGAACACTGAAGCTTTCTTT.

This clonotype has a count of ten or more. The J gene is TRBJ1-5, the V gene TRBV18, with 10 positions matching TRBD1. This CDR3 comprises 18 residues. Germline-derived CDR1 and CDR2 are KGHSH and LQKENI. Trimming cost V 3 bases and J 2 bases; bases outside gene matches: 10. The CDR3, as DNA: TGTGCCAGCTCACCTACTACTCCCGGGACAGGGGGCAATCAGCCCCAGCATTTT. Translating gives CASSPTTPGTGGNQPQHF.

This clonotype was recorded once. The CDR3 sequence: CSPRGLNNEQFF. The CDR3 DNA is TGCAGCCCCCGGGGACTAAACAATGAGCAGTTCTTC. The chain links TRBV20-1 to TRBJ2-1; 7 bases align to TRBD2. This CDR3 region has 12 residues. Germline CDR1 DFQATT, CDR2 SNEGSKA (reference sequence).

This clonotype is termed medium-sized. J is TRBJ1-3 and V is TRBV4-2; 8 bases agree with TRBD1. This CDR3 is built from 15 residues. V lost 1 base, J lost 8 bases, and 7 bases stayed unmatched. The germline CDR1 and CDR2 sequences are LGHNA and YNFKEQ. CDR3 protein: CASSQAATGADTIYF. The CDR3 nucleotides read TGTGCCAGCAGCCAAGCTGCGACAGGGGCCGACACCATATATTTT.

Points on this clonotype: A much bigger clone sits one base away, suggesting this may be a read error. DNA of the CDR3: TGTGCCAGCGGTCGACAGGGAGGGGCTTTCTTT. It specifies CASGRQGGAFF. The chain joins TRBV14 to TRBJ1-3, with 7 bases fitting TRBD1. The J call may be faulty, since TRBJ1-1 better matches the DNA end. The CDR3 sequence is 11 residues long. Germline-derived CDR1 and CDR2 are SGHDN and FVKESK.

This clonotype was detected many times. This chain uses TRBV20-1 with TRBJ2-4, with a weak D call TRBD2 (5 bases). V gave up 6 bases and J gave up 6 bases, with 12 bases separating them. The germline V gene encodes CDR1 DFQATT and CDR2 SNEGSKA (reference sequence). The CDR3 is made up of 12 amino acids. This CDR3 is CSATLDLNIQYF. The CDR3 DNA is TGCAGTGCCACACTGGACTTAAACATTCAGTACTTC.

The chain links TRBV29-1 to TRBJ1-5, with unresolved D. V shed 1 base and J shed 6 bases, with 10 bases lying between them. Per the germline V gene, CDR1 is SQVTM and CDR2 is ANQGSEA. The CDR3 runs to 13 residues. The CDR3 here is CSVEGGAGQPQHF. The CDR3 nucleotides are TGCAGCGTTGAAGGAGGTGCCGGTCAGCCCCAGCATTTT.

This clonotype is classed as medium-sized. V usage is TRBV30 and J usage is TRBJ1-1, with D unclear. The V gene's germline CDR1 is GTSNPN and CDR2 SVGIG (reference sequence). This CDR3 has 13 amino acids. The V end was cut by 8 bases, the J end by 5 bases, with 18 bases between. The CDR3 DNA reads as TGTGCCCGTGCCCGCACTCAGAGGACTGAAGCTTTCTTT. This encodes CARARTQRTEAFF.

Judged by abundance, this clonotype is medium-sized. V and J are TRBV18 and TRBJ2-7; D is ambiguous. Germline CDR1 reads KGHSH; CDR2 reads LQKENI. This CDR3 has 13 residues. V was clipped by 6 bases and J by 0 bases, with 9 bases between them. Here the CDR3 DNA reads TGTGCCAGCTCGACTTACACCTCCTACGAGCAGTACTTC. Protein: CASSTYTSYEQYF.

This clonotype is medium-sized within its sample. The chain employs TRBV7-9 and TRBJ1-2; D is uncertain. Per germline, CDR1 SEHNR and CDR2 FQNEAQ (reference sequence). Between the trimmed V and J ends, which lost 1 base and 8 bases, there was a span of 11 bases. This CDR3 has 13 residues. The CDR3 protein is CASSLGQSEGYTF. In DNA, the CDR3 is TGTGCCAGCAGCTTAGGGCAGTCGGAGGGCTACACCTTC.

The CDR3 coding sequence is TGCAGCGGGAAGGGGAGTTCGGACACCGGGGAGCAGTTCTTC. This encodes CSGKGSSDTGEQFF. The chain joins TRBV29-1 to TRBJ2-1; D might be TRBD1 or TRBD2, each matching 5 bases. CDR1 SQVTM and CDR2 ANQGSEA come from the germline V gene. This CDR3 spans 14 amino acids. The V end was cut by 7 bases, the J end by 10 bases, with 23 bases between.

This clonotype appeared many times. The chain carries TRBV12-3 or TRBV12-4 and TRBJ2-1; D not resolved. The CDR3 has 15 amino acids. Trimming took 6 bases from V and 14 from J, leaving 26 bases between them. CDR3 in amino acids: CASSTTTEARPSEFF. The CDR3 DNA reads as TGTGCCAGCAGCACTACCACCGAAGCGCGACCCTCGGAGTTCTTC.

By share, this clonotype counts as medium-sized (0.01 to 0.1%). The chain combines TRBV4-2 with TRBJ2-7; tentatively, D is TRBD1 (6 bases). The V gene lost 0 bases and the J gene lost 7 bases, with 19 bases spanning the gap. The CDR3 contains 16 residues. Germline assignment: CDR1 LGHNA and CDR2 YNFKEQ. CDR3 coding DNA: TGTGCCAGCAGCCAAGATGGCAGGGGCGCGAAGGAAGAGCAGTACTTC. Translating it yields CASSQDGRGAKEEQYF.

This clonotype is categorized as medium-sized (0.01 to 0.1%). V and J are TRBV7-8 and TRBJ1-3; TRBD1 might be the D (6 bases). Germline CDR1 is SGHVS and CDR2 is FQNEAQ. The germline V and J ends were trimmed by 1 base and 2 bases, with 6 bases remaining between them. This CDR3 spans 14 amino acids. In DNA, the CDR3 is TGTGCCAGCAGCTTAGGACAGGCTGGAAACACCATATATTTT. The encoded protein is CASSLGQAGNTIYF.

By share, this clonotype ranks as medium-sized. The CDR3 DNA reads TGCAGCGCGGAACAGGGGGTGGGCGAGCAGTACTTC. This translates into CSAEQGVGEQYF. The chain joins TRBV29-1 to TRBJ2-7; 8 nucleotides line up with TRBD1. The CDR3 contains 12 residues. From germline, CDR1 is SQVTM and CDR2 ANQGSEA. The ends lost 7 bases at V and 6 bases at J; junction bases unmatched: 8.

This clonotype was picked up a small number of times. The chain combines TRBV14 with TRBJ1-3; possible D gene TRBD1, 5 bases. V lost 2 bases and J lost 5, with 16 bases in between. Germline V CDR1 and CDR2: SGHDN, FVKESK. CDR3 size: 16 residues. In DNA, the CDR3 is TGTGCCAGCAGCCAACGACGGTGGGGGACGCGAAACACCATATATTTT. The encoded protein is CASSQRRWGTRNTIYF.

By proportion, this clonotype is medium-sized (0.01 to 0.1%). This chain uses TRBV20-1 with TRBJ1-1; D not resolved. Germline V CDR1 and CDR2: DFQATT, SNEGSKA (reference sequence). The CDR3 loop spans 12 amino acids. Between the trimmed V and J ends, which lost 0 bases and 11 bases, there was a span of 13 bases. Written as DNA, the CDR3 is TGCAGTGCTAGAGATGATGGGTCCGGGGCTTTCTTT. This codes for CSARDDGSGAFF.

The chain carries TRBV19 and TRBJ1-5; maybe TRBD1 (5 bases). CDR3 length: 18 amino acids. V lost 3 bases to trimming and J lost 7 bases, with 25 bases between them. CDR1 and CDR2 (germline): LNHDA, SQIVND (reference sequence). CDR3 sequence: CASSMEGQRGTASQPQHF. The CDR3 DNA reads TGTGCCAGTAGTATGGAGGGGCAAAGAGGGACCGCAAGCCAGCCCCAGCATTTT. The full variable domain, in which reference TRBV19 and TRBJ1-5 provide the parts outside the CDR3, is DGGITQSPKYLFRKEGQNVTLSCEQNLNHDAMYWYRQDPGQGLRLIYYSQIVNDFQKGDIAEGYSVSREKKESFPLTVTSAQKNPTAFYLCASSMEGQRGTASQPQHFGDGTRLSIL.